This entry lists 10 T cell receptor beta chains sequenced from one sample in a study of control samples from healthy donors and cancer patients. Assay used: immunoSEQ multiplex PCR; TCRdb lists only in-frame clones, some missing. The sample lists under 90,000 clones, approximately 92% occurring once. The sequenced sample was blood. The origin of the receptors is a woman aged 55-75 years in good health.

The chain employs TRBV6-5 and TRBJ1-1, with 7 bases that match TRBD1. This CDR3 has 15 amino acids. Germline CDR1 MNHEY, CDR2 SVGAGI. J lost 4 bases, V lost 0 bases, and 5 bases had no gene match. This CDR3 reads CASSYSRGHGTEAFF. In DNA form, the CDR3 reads TGTGCCAGCAGTTACTCTAGGGGGCATGGCACTGAAGCTTTCTTT.

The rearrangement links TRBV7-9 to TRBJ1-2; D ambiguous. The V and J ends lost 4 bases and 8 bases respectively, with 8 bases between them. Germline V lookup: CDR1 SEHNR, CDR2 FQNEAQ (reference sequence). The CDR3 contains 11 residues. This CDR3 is CASSSRGGYTF. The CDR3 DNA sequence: TGTGCCAGCAGCTCCAGAGGGGGCTACACCTTC.

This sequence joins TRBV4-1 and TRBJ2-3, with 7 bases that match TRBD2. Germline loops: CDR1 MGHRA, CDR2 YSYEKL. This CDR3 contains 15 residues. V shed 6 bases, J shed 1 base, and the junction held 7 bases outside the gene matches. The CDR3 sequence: CASSPGTIRTDTQYF. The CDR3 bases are TGCGCCAGCAGTCCCGGGACTATACGCACAGATACGCAGTATTTT.

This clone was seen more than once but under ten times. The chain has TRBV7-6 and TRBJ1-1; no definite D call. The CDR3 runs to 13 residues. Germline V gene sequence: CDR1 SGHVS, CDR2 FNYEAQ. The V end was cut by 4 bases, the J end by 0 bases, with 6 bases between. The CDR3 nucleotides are TGTGCCAGCAGCTCCCGGATGAACACTGAAGCTTTCTTT. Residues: CASSSRMNTEAFF.

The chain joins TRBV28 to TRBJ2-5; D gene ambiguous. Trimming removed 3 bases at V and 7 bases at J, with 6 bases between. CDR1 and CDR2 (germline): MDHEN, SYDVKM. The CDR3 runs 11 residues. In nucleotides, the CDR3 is TGTGCCAGCAGTTTTATTGGGACCCAGTACTTC. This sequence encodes CASSFIGTQYF.

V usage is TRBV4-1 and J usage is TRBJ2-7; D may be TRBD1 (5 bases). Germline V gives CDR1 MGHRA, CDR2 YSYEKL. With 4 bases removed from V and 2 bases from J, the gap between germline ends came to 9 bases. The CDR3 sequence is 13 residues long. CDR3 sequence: CASSLQETYEQYF. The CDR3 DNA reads TGCGCCAGCAGCCTACAGGAAACCTACGAGCAGTACTTC.

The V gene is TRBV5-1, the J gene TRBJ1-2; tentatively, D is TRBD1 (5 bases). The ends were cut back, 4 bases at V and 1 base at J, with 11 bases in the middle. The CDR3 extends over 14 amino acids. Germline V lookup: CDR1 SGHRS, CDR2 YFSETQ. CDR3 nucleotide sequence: TGCGCCAGCAGCCCTGAGGGGAGTAACTATGGCTACACCTTC. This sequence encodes CASSPEGSNYGYTF.

DNA for the CDR3: TGTGCCACCAGTGACCCTGGACTAGCGGGAGAGATCAATGAGCAGTTCTTC. This translates into CATSDPGLAGEINEQFF. The chain links TRBV24-1 to TRBJ2-1; TRBD2 aligns across 13 bases. CDR1 and CDR2 from the germline V gene are KGHDR and SFDVKD. The CDR3 sequence is 17 residues long. The ends lost 4 bases at V and 6 bases at J; junction bases unmatched: 8.

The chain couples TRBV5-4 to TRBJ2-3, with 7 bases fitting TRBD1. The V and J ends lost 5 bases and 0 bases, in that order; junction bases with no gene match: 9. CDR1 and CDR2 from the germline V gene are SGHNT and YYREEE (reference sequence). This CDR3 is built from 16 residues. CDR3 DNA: TGTGCCAGCAGGCACATCCCGGGACAGAGCACAGATACGCAGTATTTT. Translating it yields CASRHIPGQSTDTQYF.

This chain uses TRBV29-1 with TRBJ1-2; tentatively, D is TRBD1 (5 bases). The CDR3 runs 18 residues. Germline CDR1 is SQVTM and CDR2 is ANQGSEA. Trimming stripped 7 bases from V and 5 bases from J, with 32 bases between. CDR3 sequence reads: CSEHPPIQAGVGLYGYTF. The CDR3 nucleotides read TGCAGCGAACACCCCCCAATTCAAGCGGGGGTGGGCCTATATGGCTACACCTTC.